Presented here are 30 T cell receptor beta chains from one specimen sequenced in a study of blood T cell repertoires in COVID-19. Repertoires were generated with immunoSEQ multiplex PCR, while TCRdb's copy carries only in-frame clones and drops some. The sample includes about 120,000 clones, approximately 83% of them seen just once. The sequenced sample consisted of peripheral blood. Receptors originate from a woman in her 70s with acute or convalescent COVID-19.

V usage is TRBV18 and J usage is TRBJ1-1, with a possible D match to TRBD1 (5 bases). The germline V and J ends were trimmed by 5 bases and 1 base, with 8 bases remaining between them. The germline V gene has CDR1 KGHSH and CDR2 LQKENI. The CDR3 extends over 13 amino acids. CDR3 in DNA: TGTGCCAGCTCAACGGGGGGGAACACTGAAGCTTTCTTT. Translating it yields CASSTGGNTEAFF.

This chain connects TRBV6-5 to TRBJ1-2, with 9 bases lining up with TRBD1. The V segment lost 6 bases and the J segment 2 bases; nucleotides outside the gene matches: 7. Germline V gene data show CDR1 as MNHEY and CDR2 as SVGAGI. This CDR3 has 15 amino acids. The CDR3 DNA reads TGTGCCAGCAGGTCCACAGGGGGCGCGAACTATGGCTACACCTTC. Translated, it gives CASRSTGGANYGYTF.

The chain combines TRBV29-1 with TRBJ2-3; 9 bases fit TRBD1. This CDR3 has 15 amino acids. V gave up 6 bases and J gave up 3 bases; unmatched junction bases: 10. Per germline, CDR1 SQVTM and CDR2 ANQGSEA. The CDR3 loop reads CSVAGQGSRTDTQYF. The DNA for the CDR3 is TGCAGCGTCGCGGGACAGGGTTCTCGGACAGATACGCAGTATTTT.

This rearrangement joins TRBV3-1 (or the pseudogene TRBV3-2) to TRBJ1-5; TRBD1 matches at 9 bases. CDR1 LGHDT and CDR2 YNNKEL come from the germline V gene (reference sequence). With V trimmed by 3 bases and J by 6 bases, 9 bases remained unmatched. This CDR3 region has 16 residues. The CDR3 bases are TGTGCCAGCAGCCAGGGTGGGACAGGGTCGCGTCAGCCCCAGCATTTT. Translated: CASSQGGTGSRQPQHF.

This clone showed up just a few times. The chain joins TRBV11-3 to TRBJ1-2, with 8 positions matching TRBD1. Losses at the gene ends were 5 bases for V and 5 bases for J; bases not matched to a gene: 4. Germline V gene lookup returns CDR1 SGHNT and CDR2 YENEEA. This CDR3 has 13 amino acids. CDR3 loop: CASSLGTGYGYTF. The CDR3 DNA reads TGTGCCAGCAGCCTCGGGACAGGTTATGGCTACACCTTC.

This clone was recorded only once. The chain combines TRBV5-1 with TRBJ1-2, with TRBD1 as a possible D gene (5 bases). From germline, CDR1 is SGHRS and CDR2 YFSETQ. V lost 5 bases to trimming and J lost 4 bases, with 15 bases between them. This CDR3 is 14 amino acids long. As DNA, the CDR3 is TGCGCCAGCAGTTACAGGACTACTTCCTATGGCTACACCTTC. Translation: CASSYRTTSYGYTF.

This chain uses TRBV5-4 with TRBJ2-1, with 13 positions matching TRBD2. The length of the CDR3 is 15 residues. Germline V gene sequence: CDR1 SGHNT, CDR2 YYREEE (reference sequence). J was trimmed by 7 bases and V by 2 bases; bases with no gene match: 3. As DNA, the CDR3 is TGTGCCAGCAGCTTCGCACTAGCGGGGGGGAATGAGCAGTTCTTC. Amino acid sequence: CASSFALAGGNEQFF.

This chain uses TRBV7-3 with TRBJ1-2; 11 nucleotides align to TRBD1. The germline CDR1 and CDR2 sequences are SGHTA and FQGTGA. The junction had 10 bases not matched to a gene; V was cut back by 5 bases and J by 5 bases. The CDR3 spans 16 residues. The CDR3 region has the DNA TGTGCCAGCAGCCCAGGACAGGGGGCGGAAGGTTATGGCTACACCTTC. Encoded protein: CASSPGQGAEGYGYTF.

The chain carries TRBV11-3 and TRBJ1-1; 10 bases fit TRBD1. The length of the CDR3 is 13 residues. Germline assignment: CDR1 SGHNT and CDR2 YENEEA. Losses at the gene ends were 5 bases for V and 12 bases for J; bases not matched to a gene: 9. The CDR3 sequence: CASSPLTGGRTFF. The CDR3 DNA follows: TGTGCCAGCAGCCCTCTGACAGGGGGCAGAACTTTCTTT.

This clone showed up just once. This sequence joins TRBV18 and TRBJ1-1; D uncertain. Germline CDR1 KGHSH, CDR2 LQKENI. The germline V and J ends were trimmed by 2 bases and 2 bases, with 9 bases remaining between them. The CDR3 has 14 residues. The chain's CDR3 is CASSPSSSNTEAFF. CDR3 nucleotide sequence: TGTGCCAGCTCACCATCTTCCTCCAACACTGAAGCTTTCTTT. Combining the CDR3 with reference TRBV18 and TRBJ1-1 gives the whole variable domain NAGVMQNPRHLVRRRGQEARLRCSPMKGHSHVYWYRQLPEEGLKFMVYLQKENIIDESGMPKERFSAEFPKEGPSILRIQQVVRGDSAAYFCASSPSSSNTEAFFGQGTRLTVV.

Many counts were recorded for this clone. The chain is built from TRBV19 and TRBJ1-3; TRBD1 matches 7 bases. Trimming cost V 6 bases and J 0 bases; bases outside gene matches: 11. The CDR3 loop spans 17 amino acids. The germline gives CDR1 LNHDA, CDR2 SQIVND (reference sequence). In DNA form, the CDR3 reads TGTGCCAGTAGGGGGGACAGCGAATGGTACTCTGGAAACACCATATATTTT. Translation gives CASRGDSEWYSGNTIYF.

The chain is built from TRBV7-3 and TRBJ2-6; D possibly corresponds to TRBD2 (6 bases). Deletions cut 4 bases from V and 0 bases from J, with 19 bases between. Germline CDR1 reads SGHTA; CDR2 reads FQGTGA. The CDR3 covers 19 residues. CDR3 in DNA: TGTGCCAGCAGCTCCTACCCGGGACTCAAGAGCTCTGGGGCCAACGTCCTGACTTTC. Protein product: CASSSYPGLKSSGANVLTF.

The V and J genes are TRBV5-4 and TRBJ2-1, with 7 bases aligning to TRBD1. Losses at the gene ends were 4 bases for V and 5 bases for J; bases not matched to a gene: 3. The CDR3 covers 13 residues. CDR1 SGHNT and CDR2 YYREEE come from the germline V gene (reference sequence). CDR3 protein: CASSVGQNNEQFF. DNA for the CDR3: TGTGCCAGCAGCGTGGGACAGAACAATGAGCAGTTCTTC.

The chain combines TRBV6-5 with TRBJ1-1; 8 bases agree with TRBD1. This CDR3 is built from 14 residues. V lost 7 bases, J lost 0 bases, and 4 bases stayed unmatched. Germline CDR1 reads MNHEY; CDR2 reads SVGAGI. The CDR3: CASTTGGLNTEAFF. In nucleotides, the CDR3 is TGTGCCAGCACAACAGGGGGACTGAACACTGAAGCTTTCTTT.

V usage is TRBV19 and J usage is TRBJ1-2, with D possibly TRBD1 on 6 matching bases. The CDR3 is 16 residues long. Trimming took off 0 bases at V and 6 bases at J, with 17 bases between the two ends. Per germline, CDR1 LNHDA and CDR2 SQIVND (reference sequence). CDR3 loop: CASSIDLATSGDGYTF. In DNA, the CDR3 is TGTGCCAGTAGTATAGATTTGGCAACCTCAGGGGATGGCTACACCTTC. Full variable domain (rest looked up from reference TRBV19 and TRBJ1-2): DGGITQSPKYLFRKEGQNVTLSCEQNLNHDAMYWYRQDPGQGLRLIYYSQIVNDFQKGDIAEGYSVSREKKESFPLTVTSAQKNPTAFYLCASSIDLATSGDGYTFGSGTRLTVV.

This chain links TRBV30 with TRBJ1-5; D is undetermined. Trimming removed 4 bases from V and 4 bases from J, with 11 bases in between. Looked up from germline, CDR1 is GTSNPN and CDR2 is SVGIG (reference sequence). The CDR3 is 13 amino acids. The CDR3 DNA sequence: TGTGCCTGGAACTCCCGGAGGAATCAGCCCCAGCATTTT. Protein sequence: CAWNSRRNQPQHF.

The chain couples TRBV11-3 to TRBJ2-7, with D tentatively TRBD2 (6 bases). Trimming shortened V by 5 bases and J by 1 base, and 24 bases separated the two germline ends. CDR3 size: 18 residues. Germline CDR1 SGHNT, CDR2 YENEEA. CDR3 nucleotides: TGTGCCAGCAGCCTCACCCTGGGGACTGACCCCTTTTCCTACGAGCAGTACTTC. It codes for CASSLTLGTDPFSYEQYF.

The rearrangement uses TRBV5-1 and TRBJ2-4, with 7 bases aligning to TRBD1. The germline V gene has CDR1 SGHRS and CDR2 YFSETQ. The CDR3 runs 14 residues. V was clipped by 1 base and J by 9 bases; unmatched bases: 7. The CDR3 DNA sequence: TGCGCCAGCAGCTTGACTCCGGGACAGTCCATTCAGTACTTC. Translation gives CASSLTPGQSIQYF. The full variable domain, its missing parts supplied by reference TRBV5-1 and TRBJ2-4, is KAGVTQTPRYLIKTRGQQVTLSCSPISGHRSVSWYQQTPGQGLQFLFEYFSETQRNKGNFPGRFSGRQFSNSRSEMNVSTLELGDSALYLCASSLTPGQSIQYFGAGTRLSVL.

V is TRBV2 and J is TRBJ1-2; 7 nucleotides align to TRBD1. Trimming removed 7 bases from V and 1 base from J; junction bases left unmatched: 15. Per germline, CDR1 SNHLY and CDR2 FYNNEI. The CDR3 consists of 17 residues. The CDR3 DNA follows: TGTGCCAGCACCCTGGACAGGACCAAAAATTTTAACTATGGCTACACCTTC. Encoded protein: CASTLDRTKNFNYGYTF.

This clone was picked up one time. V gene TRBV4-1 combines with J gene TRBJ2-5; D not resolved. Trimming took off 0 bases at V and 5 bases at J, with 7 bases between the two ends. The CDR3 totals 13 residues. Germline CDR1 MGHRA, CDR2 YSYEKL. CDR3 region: CASSQELWETQYF. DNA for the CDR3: TGCGCCAGCAGCCAAGAACTGTGGGAGACCCAGTACTTC.

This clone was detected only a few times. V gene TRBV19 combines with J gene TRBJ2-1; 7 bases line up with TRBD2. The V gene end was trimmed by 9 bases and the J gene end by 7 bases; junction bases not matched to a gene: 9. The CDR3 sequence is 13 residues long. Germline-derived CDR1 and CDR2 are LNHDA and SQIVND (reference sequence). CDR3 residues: CASRLLGGNEQFF. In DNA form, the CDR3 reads TGTGCCAGCCGCCTCCTGGGGGGGAATGAGCAGTTCTTC.

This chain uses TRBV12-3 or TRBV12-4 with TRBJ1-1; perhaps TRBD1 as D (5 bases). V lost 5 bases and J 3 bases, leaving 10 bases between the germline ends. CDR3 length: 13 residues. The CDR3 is CASSVGGDTEAFF. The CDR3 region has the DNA TGTGCCAGCAGTGTGGGGGGGGACACTGAAGCTTTCTTT.

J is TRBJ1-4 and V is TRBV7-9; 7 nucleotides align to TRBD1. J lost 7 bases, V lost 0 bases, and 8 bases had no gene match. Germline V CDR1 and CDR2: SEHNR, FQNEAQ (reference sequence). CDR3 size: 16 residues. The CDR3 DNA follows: TGTGCCAGCAGCTTAGCGGAGACAGGGTACGGTGAAAAACTGTTTTTT. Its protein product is CASSLAETGYGEKLFF.

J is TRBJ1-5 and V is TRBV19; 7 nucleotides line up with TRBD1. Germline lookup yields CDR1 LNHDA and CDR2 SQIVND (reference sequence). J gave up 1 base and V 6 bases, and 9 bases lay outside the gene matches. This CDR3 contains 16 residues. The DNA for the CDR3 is TGTGCCAGTAGGACTCTCTTGACAGGGAGCAATCAGCCCCAGCATTTT. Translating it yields CASRTLLTGSNQPQHF.

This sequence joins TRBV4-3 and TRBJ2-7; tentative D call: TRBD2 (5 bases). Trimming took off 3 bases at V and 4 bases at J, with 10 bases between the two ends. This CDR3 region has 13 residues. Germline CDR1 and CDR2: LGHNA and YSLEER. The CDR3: CASSQRSGYEQYF. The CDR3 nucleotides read TGCGCCAGCAGCCAGAGGTCGGGGTACGAGCAGTACTTC.

In DNA form, the CDR3 reads TGTGCCAGCAGCTTTTTACAGGGGGCCACTGAAGCTTTCTTT. The encoded protein is CASSFLQGATEAFF. The V and J genes are TRBV11-3 and TRBJ1-1; 9 bases are shared with TRBD1. With V trimmed by 3 bases and J by 4 bases, 3 bases remained unmatched. CDR1 and CDR2 from the germline V gene are SGHNT and YENEEA. The CDR3 spans 14 residues.

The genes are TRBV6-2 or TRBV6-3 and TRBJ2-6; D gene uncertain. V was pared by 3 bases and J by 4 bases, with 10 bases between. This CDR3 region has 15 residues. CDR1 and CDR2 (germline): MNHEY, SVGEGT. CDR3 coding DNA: TGTGCCAGCAGTTATCTTCGCGCGGGGGCCAACGTCCTGACTTTC. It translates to CASSYLRAGANVLTF.

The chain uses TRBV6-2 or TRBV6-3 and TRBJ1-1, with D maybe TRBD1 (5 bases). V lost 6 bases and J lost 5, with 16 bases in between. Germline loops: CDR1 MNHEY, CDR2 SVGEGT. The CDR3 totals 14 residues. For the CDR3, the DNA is TGTGCCAGCAGCCCTACAGGCGTTGGGACTGAAGCTTTCTTT. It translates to CASSPTGVGTEAFF.

The CDR3 region has the DNA TGTGCCAGTAGATCAGCGAACTATGGCTACACCTTC. It codes for CASRSANYGYTF. The chain has TRBV19 and TRBJ1-2; D unclear. Germline assignment: CDR1 LNHDA and CDR2 SQIVND (reference sequence). This CDR3 is 12 amino acids long. Trimming took off 6 bases at V and 2 bases at J, with 7 bases between the two ends.

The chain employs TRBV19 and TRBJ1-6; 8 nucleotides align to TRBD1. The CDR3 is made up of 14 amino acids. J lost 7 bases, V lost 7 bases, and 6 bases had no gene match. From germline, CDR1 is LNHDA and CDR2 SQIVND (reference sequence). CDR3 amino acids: CASTGQGFNSPLHF. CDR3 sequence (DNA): TGTGCCAGTACCGGACAGGGTTTCAATTCACCCCTCCACTTT. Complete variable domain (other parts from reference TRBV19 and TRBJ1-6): DGGITQSPKYLFRKEGQNVTLSCEQNLNHDAMYWYRQDPGQGLRLIYYSQIVNDFQKGDIAEGYSVSREKKESFPLTVTSAQKNPTAFYLCASTGQGFNSPLHFGNGTRLTVT.